Presented here are 2 T cell receptor beta chains from one specimen sequenced in a study of control samples from healthy donors and cancer patients. Repertoires were generated with immunoSEQ multiplex PCR, while TCRdb's copy carries only in-frame clones and drops some. The sample's table shows around 190,000 clones. The sequenced sample consisted of blood. Receptors originate from a woman in her 30s in good health.

The rearrangement joins TRBV6-2 or TRBV6-3 to TRBJ2-2, with D maybe TRBD2 (6 bases). The CDR3 length is 15 residues. V lost 6 bases and J lost 3, with 14 bases in between. Germline V lookup: CDR1 MNHEY, CDR2 SVGEGT. CDR3 nucleotides: TGTGCCAGCAGCCGACGGACTACCCACACCGGGGAGCTGTTTTTT. Translated: CASSRRTTHTGELFF.

The V gene is TRBV7-9, the J gene TRBJ1-2; D unresolved. Germline V gene data show CDR1 as SEHNR and CDR2 as FQNEAQ (reference sequence). The CDR3 loop spans 14 amino acids. The germline V and J ends were trimmed by 1 base and 4 bases, with 10 bases remaining between them. CDR3 loop: CASSLVALIYGYTF. CDR3 DNA: TGTGCCAGCAGCTTAGTAGCCCTAATCTATGGCTACACCTTC.